This passage covers 5 T cell receptor beta chains from one sample sequenced in a study of regulatory T cells in long-lasting Graves disease (dated by TCRdb to 2020 to 2022). In light of the paper, this sample's time point label describes: newly diagnosed GD, antithyroid drugs for less than 3 months. RNA was extracted from PBMCs in TRIzol for both TCR sequencing and RNA sequencing. Libraries were constructed by multiplex PCR. The sequencer was an Illumina HiSeq 4000. To build TCR beta libraries, CDR3 regions were amplified by Arm-PCR using iRepertoire HTBI primers. The public reads were reprocessed in TCRdb via fastp at Q25 and MiXCR, keeping in-frame beta chains. Each entry is one CDR3 protein sequence, shown with its most common DNA and genes. The sample yields approximately 540,000 distinct CDR3 sequences; 12% were counted once. The top ten clonotypes cover 8% to 10% of the sample. These data also featured in a second study, about T cells in Graves' hyperthyroidism and ophthalmopathy.

The sequencing used peripheral blood mononuclear cells (PBMCs), collected at new diagnosis, from a patient treated with antithyroid drugs. Receptors originate from a woman between 25 and 40 years old with Graves disease. Donor details come from another sample of the same person, matched by shared clones.

This clonotype was seen at least ten times. V and J are TRBV28 and TRBJ2-7; 11 nucleotides agree with TRBD2. Per germline, CDR1 MDHEN and CDR2 SYDVKM. Trimming cost V 7 bases and J 3 bases; bases outside gene matches: 11. CDR3 size: 16 residues. The CDR3 spells CASTPFSGRGHYEQYF. CDR3 DNA: TGTGCCAGCACCCCATTTAGCGGGAGGGGGCACTACGAGCAGTACTTC.

This clonotype was seen at least ten times. CDR3 bases: TGCAGTGCTAGAGATAGGGGACTGGGAGAGCGTGAGCAGTTCTTC. The encoded protein is CSARDRGLGEREQFF. This chain links TRBV20-1 with TRBJ2-1, with a weak D call TRBD2 (6 bases). V was cut by 0 bases and J by 9 bases, with 18 bases left in between. Germline values: CDR1 DFQATT, CDR2 SNEGSKA (reference sequence). This CDR3 comprises 15 residues.

This clonotype was seen ten or more times. This chain joins TRBV6-1 and TRBJ1-4; 8 bases align to TRBD1. The ends lost 6 bases at V and 4 bases at J; junction bases unmatched: 7. This CDR3 comprises 15 residues. CDR1 MNHNS and CDR2 SASEGT come from the germline V gene. The CDR3 here is CASRTDRDFNEKLFF. The DNA for the CDR3 is TGTGCCAGCAGAACGGACAGGGACTTTAATGAAAAACTGTTTTTT.

The chain uses TRBV6-1 and TRBJ1-3; D not resolved. Germline CDR1 MNHNS, CDR2 SASEGT. V gave up 5 bases and J gave up 0 bases, with 11 bases separating them. The CDR3 loop spans 15 amino acids. Here the CDR3 reads CASSPEPGSGNTIYF. CDR3 nucleotide sequence: TGTGCCAGCAGTCCCGAACCGGGCTCTGGAAACACCATATATTTT.

This clonotype was counted ten times or more. The rearrangement uses TRBV18 and TRBJ2-1, with TRBD1 matching 9 bases. The V and J ends lost 3 bases and 5 bases, in that order; junction bases with no gene match: 8. Germline V gene lookup returns CDR1 KGHSH and CDR2 LQKENI. The CDR3 runs to 16 residues. The CDR3 here is CASSPYRGQVNNEQFF. The CDR3 DNA follows: TGTGCCAGCTCACCCTACAGGGGGCAGGTTAACAATGAGCAGTTCTTC.